This TCR beta chain stems from a study of regulatory T cells in long-lasting Graves disease. With 2 bases removed from V and 5 bases from J, the gap between germline ends came to 7 bases. There are 12 residues in the CDR3. Germline V lookup: CDR1 LGHDT, CDR2 YNNKEL (reference sequence). This clonotype came up a few times. Arm-PCR of CDR3 regions and iRepertoire HTBI primers were the basis on which TCR beta libraries were built. MiXCR, run by TCRdb on the multiplex PCR reads, gives a single entry per CDR3 protein. The sample gives 350,000 to 550,000 distinct CDR3 sequences, about a sixth of which show up once; under 30% is in the top ten. Time point of the sample: newly diagnosed GD, antithyroid drugs for less than 3 months. PBMC RNA served as the TCR library source. The same data also went into a second study, on T cells in Graves' hyperthyroidism and ophthalmopathy. That investigation notes: TCR CDR3 regions were first amplified by RT-PCR with HTBI primers.

The sample in question was peripheral blood mononuclear cells (PBMCs), obtained at new diagnosis, from a patient treated with antithyroid drugs. The sequence was obtained from a woman between 18 and 29 years old with Graves disease. J is TRBJ2-7 and V is TRBV3-1; D call uncertain. DNA of the CDR3: TGTGCCAGCAGCCAACCCCCACACGAGCAGTACTTC. Protein product: CASSQPPHEQYF.